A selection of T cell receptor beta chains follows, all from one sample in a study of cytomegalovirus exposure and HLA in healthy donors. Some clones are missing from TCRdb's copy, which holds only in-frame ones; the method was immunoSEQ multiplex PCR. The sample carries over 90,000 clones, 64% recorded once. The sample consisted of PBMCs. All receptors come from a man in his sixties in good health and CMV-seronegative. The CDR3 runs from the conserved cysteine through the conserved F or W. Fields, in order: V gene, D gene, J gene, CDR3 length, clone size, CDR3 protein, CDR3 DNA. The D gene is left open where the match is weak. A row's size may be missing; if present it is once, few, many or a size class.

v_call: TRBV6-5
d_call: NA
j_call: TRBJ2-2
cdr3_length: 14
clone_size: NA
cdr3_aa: CASSYGASTGELFF
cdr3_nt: TGTGCCAGCAGTTACGGGGCCTCCACCGGGGAGCTGTTTTTT

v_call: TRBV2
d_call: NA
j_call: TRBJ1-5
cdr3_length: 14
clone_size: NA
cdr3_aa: CASSEALMEPGSRF
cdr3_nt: TGTGCCAGCAGTGAAGCGCTTATGGAGCCCGGGTCGCGTTTT

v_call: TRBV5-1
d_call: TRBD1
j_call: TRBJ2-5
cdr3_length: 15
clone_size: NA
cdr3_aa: CASSLQGTEEETQYF
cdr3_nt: TGCGCCAGCAGCTTGCAAGGGACAGAAGAAGAGACCCAGTACTTC

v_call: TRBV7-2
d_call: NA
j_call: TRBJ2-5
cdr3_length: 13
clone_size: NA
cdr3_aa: CASSPNRRETQYF
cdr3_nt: TGTGCCAGCAGCCCAAACAGAAGGGAGACCCAGTACTTC

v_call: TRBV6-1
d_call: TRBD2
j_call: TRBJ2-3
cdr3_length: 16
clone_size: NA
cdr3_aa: CASSEVWLAGSDTQYF
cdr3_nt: TGTGCCAGCAGTGAAGTGTGGCTAGCGGGATCAGATACGCAGTATTTT

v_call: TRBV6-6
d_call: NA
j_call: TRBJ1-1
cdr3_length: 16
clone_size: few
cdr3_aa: CASSYPAGREGTEAFF
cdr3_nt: TGTGCCAGCAGTTATCCGGCCGGCAGGGAAGGGACTGAAGCTTTCTTT

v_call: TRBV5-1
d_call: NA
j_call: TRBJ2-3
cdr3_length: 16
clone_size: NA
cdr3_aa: CASILGAGVSTDTQYF
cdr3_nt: TGCGCCAGCATACTGGGGGCGGGAGTGAGTACAGATACGCAGTATTTT

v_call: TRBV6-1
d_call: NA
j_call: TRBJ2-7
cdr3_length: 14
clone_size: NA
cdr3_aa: CASSSEDWSYEQYF
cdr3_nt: TGTGCCAGCAGTAGTGAGGATTGGTCCTACGAGCAGTACTTC

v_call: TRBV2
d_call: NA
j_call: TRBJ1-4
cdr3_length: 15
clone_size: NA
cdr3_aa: CASSKDQGTNEKLFF
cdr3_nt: TGTGCCAGCAGTAAAGACCAGGGAACTAATGAAAAACTGTTTTTT

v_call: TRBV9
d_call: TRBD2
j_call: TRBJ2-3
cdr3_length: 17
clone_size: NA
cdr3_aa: CASSVLAGGLSTDTQYF
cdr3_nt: TGTGCCAGCAGCGTACTAGCGGGGGGATTATCCACAGATACGCAGTATTTT

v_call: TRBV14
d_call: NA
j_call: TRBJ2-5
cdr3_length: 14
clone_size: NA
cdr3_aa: CASSQAVREETQYF
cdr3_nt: TGTGCCAGCAGCCAAGCGGTGAGGGAGGAGACCCAGTACTTC

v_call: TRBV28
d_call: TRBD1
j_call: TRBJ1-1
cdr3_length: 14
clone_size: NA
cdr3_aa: CASSQGGPNTEAFF
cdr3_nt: TGTGCCAGCTCACAGGGGGGGCCGAACACTGAAGCTTTCTTT

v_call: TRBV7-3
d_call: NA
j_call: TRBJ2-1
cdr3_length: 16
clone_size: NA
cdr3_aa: CASSPEGTYSYNEQFF
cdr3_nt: TGTGCCAGCAGCCCTGAGGGGACATATTCCTACAATGAGCAGTTCTTC

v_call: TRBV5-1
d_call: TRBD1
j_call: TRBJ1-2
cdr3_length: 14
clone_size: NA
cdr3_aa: CASSLGQEFYGYTF
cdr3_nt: TGCGCCAGCAGCTTAGGACAGGAGTTCTATGGCTACACCTTC

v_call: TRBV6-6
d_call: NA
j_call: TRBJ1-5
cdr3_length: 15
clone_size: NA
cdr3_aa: CASSPQTVSNQPQHF
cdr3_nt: TGTGCCAGCAGTCCGCAGACAGTTAGCAATCAGCCCCAGCATTTT

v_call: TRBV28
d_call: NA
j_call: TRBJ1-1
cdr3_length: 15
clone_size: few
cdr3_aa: CASSLAGSAGTEAFF
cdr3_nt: TGTGCCAGCAGTTTAGCGGGGAGCGCGGGCACTGAAGCTTTCTTT

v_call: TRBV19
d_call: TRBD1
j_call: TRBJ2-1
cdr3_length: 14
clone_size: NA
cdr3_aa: CASIRGQEYNEQFF
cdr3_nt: TGTGCCAGTATAAGGGGGCAGGAGTACAATGAGCAGTTCTTC

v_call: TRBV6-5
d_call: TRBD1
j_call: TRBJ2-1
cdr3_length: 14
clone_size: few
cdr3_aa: CASSREYRGDEQFF
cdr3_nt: TGTGCCAGCAGTCGCGAATACAGGGGAGATGAGCAGTTCTTC

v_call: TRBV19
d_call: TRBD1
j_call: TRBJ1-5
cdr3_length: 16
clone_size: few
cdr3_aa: CASSPRTGDRNQPQHF
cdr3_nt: TGTGCCAGTAGCCCCAGGACAGGGGATCGCAATCAGCCCCAGCATTTT

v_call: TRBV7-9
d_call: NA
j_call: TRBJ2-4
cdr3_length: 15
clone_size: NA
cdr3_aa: CASSSQGVAKNIQYF
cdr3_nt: TGTGCCAGCAGCTCACAAGGAGTAGCCAAAAACATTCAGTACTTC

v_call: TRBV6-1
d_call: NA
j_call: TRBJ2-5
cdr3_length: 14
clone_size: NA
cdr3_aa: CASSDWRPQETQYF
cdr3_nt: TGTGCCAGCAGTGATTGGCGGCCACAAGAGACCCAGTACTTC

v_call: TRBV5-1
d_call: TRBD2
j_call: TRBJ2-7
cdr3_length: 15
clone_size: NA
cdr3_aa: CASSLRLAASYEQYF
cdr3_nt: TGCGCCAGCAGCTTAAGACTAGCGGCTTCCTACGAGCAGTACTTC

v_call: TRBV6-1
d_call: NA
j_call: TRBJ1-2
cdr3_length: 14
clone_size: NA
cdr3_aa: CASSAGDTLYGYTF
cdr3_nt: TGTGCCAGCAGTGCAGGGGACACCCTCTATGGCTACACCTTC